The present T cell receptor (beta chain) was sequenced within a study of control samples from healthy donors and cancer patients (dated by TCRdb to between 2020 and 2021). Libraries were made using the immunoSEQ multiplex PCR assay. TCRdb holds this immuneACCESS table with in-frame rearrangements only. Some clones are missing; in checked studies, unresolved V genes explain under half, and the rest has no known cause. The sample records some 200,000 clones, around 94% of which are singletons. The ten largest clones add up to about 1.6% of the sample. V drops 7 bases and J drops 9 bases, leaving 19 bases in between. The CDR3 measures 15 amino acids from cysteine to phenylalanine. Only the CDR3 region is kept as DNA, spanning 45 bases read in frame from base 1. Per the germline V gene, MDHEN is the CDR1 and SYDVKM is the CDR2. This clone was counted a single time. This clone's antigen is unknown. No base quality values were provided; no much bigger clone lies one nucleotide off.

The sequence derives from a man aged 50 to 60 in good health. This chain joins TRBV28 to TRBJ1-6; the D gene is unclear. Material for sequencing was blood. The CDR3 sequence is CASNAGFSSRSPLHF. The DNA is as follows: TGTGCCAGCAATGCGGGTTTCTCGAGCCGTTCACCCCTCCACTTT. Outside the CDR3, residues come from the reference TRBV28 and TRBJ1-6 proteins, so the full variable domain is: DVKVTQSSRYLVKRTGEKVFLECVQDMDHENMFWYRQDPGLGLRLIYFSYDVKMKEKGDIPEGYSVSREKKERFSLILESASTNQTSMYLCASNAGFSSRSPLHFGNGTRLTVT.